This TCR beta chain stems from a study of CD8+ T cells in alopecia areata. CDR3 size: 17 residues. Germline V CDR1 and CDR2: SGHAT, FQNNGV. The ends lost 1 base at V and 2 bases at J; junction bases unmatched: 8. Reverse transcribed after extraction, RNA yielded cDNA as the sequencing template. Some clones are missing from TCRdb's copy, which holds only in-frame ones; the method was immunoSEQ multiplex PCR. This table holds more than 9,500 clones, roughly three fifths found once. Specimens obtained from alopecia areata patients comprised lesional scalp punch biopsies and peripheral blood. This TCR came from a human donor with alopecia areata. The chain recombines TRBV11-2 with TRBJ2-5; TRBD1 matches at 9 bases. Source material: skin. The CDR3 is CASSLAYSGTGQETQYF. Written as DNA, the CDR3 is TGTGCCAGCAGCTTAGCTTACTCCGGGACAGGGCAAGAGACCCAGTACTTC.